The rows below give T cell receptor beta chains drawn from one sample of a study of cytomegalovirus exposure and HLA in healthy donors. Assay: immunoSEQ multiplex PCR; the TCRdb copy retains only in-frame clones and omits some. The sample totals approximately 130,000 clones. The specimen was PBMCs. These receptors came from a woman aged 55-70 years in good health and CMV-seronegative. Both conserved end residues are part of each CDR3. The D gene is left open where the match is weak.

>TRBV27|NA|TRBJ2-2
CASRGAKFAGELFF
TGTGCCAGCAGGGGGGCAAAATTTGCCGGGGAGCTGTTTTTT
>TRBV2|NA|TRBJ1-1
CASSFSGTEAFF
TGTGCCAGCAGTTTCTCGGGAACGGAAGCTTTCTTT
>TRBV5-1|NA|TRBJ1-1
CASSLGPDGGLGNTEAFF
TGCGCCAGCAGCTTGGGACCTGATGGGGGACTTGGGAACACTGAAGCTTTCTTT
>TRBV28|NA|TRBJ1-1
CASSRGGAGSTEAFF
TGTGCCAGCAGCCGAGGGGGGGCGGGGAGCACTGAAGCTTTCTTT
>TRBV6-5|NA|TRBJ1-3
CASSSGSHRGDTIYF
TGTGCCAGCAGTTCCGGGTCCCACCGGGGGGACACCATATATTTT
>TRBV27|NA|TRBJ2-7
CASSPTARWPYEQYF
TGTGCCAGCAGTCCGACCGCCAGGTGGCCCTACGAGCAGTACTTC
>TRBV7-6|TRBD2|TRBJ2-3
CASSRLPLTSGSTDTQYF
TGTGCCAGCAGCCGACTCCCACTTACTAGCGGAAGCACAGATACGCAGTATTTT
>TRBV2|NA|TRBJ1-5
CASKGGWGNQPQHF
TGTGCCAGCAAAGGGGGTTGGGGCAATCAGCCCCAGCATTTT
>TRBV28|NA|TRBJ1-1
CASSSRGGVNTEAFF
TGTGCCAGCAGCTCCCGCGGGGGGGTGAACACTGAAGCTTTCTTT
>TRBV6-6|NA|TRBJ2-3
CASSYGGVSTDTQYF
TGTGCCAGCAGTTACGGCGGGGTAAGCACAGATACGCAGTATTTT
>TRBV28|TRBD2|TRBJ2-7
CASNVAGVRYEQYF
TGTGCCAGCAATGTAGCGGGAGTTCGCTACGAGCAGTACTTC
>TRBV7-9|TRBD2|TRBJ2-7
CASSAAGASYEQYF
TGTGCCAGCAGCGCAGCGGGGGCCTCCTACGAGCAGTACTTC
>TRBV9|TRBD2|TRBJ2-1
CASSVVPSGGLNEQFF
TGTGCCAGCAGCGTAGTCCCTAGCGGGGGCCTAAATGAGCAGTTCTTC
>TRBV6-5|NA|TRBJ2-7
CASRPRQETYEQYF
TGTGCCAGCAGACCTAGACAGGAGACCTACGAGCAGTACTTC
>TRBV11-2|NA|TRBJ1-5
CASSETDSNQPQHF
TGTGCCAGCAGCGAGACAGATAGCAATCAGCCCCAGCATTTT
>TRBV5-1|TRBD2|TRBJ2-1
CASSPRASGGISYNEQFF
TGCGCCAGCAGCCCTCGGGCTAGCGGGGGGATATCCTACAATGAGCAGTTCTTC
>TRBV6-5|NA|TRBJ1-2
CASTGRGDGYTF
TGTGCCAGCACCGGGAGGGGGGATGGCTACACCTTC
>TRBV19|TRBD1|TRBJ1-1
CASNPDRGLGYTEAFF
TGTGCCAGTAATCCGGACAGGGGGCTAGGTTACACTGAAGCTTTCTTT
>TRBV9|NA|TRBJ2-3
CASSVGGKTSTDTQYF
TGTGCCAGCAGCGTAGGTGGAAAGACTAGCACAGATACGCAGTATTTT
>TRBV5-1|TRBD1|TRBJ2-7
CASSPPTGSYEQYF
TGCGCCAGCAGCCCCCCGACAGGGAGCTACGAGCAGTACTTC
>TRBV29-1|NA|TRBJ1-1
CSVRDRLMNTEAFF
TGCAGCGTTCGCGACAGGCTCATGAACACTGAAGCTTTCTTT
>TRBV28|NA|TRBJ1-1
CASNYGYTEAFF
TGTGCCAGCAACTATGGGTATACTGAAGCTTTCTTT
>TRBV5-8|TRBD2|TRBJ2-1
CASSLDPSGGNNEQFF
TGTGCCAGCAGCTTGGATCCTAGCGGGGGGAACAATGAGCAGTTCTTC
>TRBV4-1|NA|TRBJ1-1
CASSQEGAGWYTEAFF
TGCGCCAGCAGCCAAGAGGGGGCAGGGTGGTACACTGAAGCTTTCTTT
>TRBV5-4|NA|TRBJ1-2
CASSSGEYGYTF
TGTGCCAGCAGCTCGGGGGAATATGGCTACACCTTC
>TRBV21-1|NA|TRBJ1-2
CASSKARDRGPNYGYTF
TGTGCCAGCAGCAAAGCTAGGGACAGGGGACCTAACTATGGCTACACCTTC